The source of this T cell receptor (beta chain) is a study of blood T cells in healthy people across ages. Study at large: About one barcoded beta molecule per two T cells was the capture yield of template switching.

A sample-barcoded 5' primer and a J-beta primer mix were used in a second PCR of roughly 7 to 11 cycles. Individual samples furnished no less than 2.5 million CDR3-containing paired-end reads apiece. TCRdb called the 5' RACE reads again in MiXCR, with one record for every CDR3 protein. This sample yields approximately 1,700,000 distinct CDR3 sequences, of which about two fifths are seen a single time; under 30% belongs to the top ten. The length of the CDR3 is 16 residues. The V gene end was trimmed by 0 bases and the J gene end by 4 bases; junction bases not matched to a gene: 7. From germline, CDR1 is SGHTA and CDR2 FQGNSA. Comment on this clonotype: Its antigen is undetermined.

The amount of total RNA extracted per sample was at least 5.5 micrograms. Study outcomes and limitations: The unsorted PBMCs prevented any conclusive comparison of naive versus antigen-experienced cells.

This receptor was obtained from a human donor in good health. Sequencing was performed on blood. V gene TRBV7-2 combines with J gene TRBJ2-5; 8 nucleotides agree with TRBD2. The CDR3 region has the DNA TGTGCCAGCAGCTTAGCTGGGGCGGGGGGCGTAGAGACCCAGTACTTC. It codes for CASSLAGAGGVETQYF.